This entry lists 8 T cell receptor beta chains sequenced from one sample in a study of T cell therapy after organ transplantation. Time point meaning: 20-29 weeks after completion of therapy. Generated by immunoSEQ multiplex PCR, the TCRdb table keeps only in-frame clones and is missing some. Among some 17,000 clones listed, 65% to 90% were seen once. These receptors' targets are unknown. The input for sequencing was CD8+ T cells from blood, taken after autologous CMV-specific T cell therapy. The receptors derive from a human patient who had received a solid organ transplant and had CMV disease. Some T cells may have come from the graft donor.

This clone turned up a few times. V gene TRBV2 combines with J gene TRBJ1-5; D gene uncertain. Germline V lookup: CDR1 SNHLY, CDR2 FYNNEI. The CDR3 runs to 15 residues. Trimming pared 1 base from V and 4 bases from J, leaving 11 bases between. The CDR3 reads CASSEGLGGNQPQHF. CDR3 DNA sequence: TGTGCCAGCAGTGAAGGTTTGGGTGGGAATCAGCCCCAGCATTTT.

The rearrangement links TRBV30 to TRBJ2-3, with D perhaps being TRBD1 or TRBD2 (5 bases each). The CDR3 has 14 amino acids. CDR1 and CDR2 (germline): GTSNPN, SVGIG (reference sequence). V lost 4 bases, J lost 2 bases, and 13 bases lay in between. This chain's CDR3 is CAWTQTGATDTQYF. The DNA of the CDR3 is TGTGCCTGGACCCAAACCGGGGCCACAGATACGCAGTATTTT.

The chain has TRBV5-6 and TRBJ2-3; 11 nucleotides agree with TRBD2. Trimming removed 4 bases from V and 6 bases from J; junction bases left unmatched: 10. From germline, CDR1 is SGHDT and CDR2 YYEEEE. The CDR3 totals 16 residues. The DNA of the CDR3 is TGTGCCAGCAGCGGGGTTAGCGGGGGGGCCTTGGATACGCAGTATTTT. It is translated as CASSGVSGGALDTQYF. The whole variable domain, filled in from reference TRBV5-6 and TRBJ2-3, reads DAGVTQSPTHLIKTRGQQVTLRCSPKSGHDTVSWYQQALGQGPQFIFQYYEEEERQRGNFPDRFSGHQFPNYSSELNVNALLLGDSALYLCASSGVSGGALDTQYFGPGTRLTVL.

This clone was recorded once. V usage is TRBV10-1 and J usage is TRBJ2-2; D is unclear. V lost 7 bases, J lost 5 bases, and 11 bases lay in between. The CDR3 spans 13 residues. Germline values: CDR1 WNHNN, CDR2 SYGVQD (reference sequence). CDR3 amino acids: CASTPVETGELFF. The CDR3 DNA sequence: TGCGCCAGCACTCCAGTCGAAACCGGGGAGCTGTTTTTT.

This clone was picked up one time. V and J are TRBV19 and TRBJ2-1, with D unclear. V gave up 5 bases and J gave up 2 bases, with 13 bases separating them. CDR3 length: 15 amino acids. Germline loops: CDR1 LNHDA, CDR2 SQIVND (reference sequence). The CDR3 loop reads CASSYGRHAYNEQFF. CDR3 DNA: TGTGCCAGTAGTTACGGACGGCACGCCTACAATGAGCAGTTCTTC.

The chain employs TRBV6-6 and TRBJ2-1, with D tentatively TRBD1 (7 bases). The germline CDR1 and CDR2 sequences are MNHNY and SVGAGI (reference sequence). Trimming shortened V by 11 bases and J by 2 bases, and 10 bases separated the two germline ends. The CDR3 extends over 12 amino acids. The CDR3 nucleotides are TGTGCCGGAGGGACAGCCTACAATGAGCAGTTCTTC. Amino acids: CAGGTAYNEQFF.

This sequence joins TRBV27 and TRBJ2-1; the match to TRBD1 covers 8 bases. CDR1 is MNHEY and CDR2 is SMNVEV in the germline V gene (reference sequence). The CDR3 runs to 15 residues. The junction had 5 bases not matched to a gene; V was cut back by 2 bases and J by 5 bases. The CDR3 region has the DNA TGTGCCAGCAGTTTAATGGGACAGGCTAACAATGAGCAGTTCTTC. This encodes CASSLMGQANNEQFF.

The chain carries TRBV4-1 and TRBJ2-7; 7 nucleotides align to TRBD2. The CDR3 consists of 15 residues. Losses at the gene ends were 0 bases for V and 2 bases for J; bases not matched to a gene: 4. Per germline, CDR1 MGHRA and CDR2 YSYEKL. The CDR3 nucleotides read TGCGCCAGCAGCCAAGAAGGGCTAGCGGCCTACGAGCAGTACTTC. This gives the protein CASSQEGLAAYEQYF.